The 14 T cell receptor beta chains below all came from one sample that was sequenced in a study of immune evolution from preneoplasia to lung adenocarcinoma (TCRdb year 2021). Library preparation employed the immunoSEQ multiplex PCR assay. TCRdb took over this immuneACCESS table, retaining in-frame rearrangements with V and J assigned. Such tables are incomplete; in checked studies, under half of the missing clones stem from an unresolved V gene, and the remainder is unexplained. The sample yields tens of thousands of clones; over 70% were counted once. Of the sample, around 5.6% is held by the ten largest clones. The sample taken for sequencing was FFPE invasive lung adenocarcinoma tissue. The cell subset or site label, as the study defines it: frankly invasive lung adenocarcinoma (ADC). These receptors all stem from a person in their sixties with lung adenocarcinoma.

The CDR3, as DNA: TGTGCCAGCAGCTTGGAAGGGGGCCCTGGCTACACCTTC. The encoded protein is CASSLEGGPGYTF. The chain recombines TRBV5-6 with TRBJ1-2; 7 bases fit TRBD1. The CDR3 has 13 residues. After removal of 0 bases from V and 7 bases from J, the junction contained 3 bases not matched to a gene. Germline lookup yields CDR1 SGHDT and CDR2 YYEEEE.

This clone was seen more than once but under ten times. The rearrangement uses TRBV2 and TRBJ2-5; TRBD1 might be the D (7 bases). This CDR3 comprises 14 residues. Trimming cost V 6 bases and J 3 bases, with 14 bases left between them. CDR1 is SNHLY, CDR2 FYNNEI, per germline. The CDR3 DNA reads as TGTGCCAGCAGGGAGGGGACAGCCAAAGAGACCCAGTACTTC. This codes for CASREGTAKETQYF. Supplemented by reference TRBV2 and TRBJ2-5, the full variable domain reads EPEVTQTPSHQVTQMGQEVILRCVPISNHLYFYWYRQILGQKVEFLVSFYNNEISEKSEIFDDQFSVERPDGSNFTLKIRSTKLEDSAMYFCASREGTAKETQYFGPGTRLLVL.

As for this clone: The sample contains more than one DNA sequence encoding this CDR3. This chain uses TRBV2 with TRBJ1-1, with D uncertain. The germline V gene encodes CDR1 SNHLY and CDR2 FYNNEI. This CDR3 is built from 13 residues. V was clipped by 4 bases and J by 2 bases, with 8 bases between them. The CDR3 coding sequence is TGTGCCAGCAGTGCCGACACCAACACTGAAGCTTTCTTT. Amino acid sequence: CASSADTNTEAFF. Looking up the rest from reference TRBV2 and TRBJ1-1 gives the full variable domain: EPEVTQTPSHQVTQMGQEVILRCVPISNHLYFYWYRQILGQKVEFLVSFYNNEISEKSEIFDDQFSVERPDGSNFTLKIRSTKLEDSAMYFCASSADTNTEAFFGQGTRLTVV.

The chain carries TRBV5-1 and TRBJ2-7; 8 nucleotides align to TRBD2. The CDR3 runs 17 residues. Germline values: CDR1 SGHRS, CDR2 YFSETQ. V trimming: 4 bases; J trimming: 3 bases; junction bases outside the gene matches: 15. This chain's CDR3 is CASSQPQRGGYYYEQYF. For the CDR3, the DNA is TGCGCCAGCAGCCAACCCCAACGCGGGGGGTACTACTACGAGCAGTACTTC.

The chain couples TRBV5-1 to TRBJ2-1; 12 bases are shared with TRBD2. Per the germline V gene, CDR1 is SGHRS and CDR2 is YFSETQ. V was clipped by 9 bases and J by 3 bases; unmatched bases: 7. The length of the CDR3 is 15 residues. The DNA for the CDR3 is TGCGCCACCTCGGAACTAGCGGGAGGCTACAATGAGCAGTTCTTC. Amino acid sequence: CATSELAGGYNEQFF.

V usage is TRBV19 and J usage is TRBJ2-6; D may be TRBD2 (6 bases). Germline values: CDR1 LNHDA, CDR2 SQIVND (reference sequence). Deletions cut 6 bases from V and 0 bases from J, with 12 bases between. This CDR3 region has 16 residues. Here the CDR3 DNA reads TGTGCCAGTAGGGCCAGCGGGTCCTCTGGGGCCAACGTCCTGACTTTC. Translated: CASRASGSSGANVLTF.

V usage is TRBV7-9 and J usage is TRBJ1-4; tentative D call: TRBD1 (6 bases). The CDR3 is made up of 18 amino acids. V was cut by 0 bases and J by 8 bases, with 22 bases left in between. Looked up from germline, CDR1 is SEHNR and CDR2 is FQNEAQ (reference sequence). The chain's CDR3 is CASSLARALAGAGEKLFF. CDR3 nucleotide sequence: TGTGCCAGCAGCTTAGCCAGGGCCTTGGCAGGGGCAGGCGAAAAACTGTTTTTT.

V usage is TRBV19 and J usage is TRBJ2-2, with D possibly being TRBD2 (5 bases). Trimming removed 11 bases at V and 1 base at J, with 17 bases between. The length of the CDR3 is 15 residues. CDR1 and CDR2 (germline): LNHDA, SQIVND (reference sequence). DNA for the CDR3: TGTGCCCATCGGGGTGTACATAGGAACACCGGGGAGCTGTTTTTT. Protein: CAHRGVHRNTGELFF.

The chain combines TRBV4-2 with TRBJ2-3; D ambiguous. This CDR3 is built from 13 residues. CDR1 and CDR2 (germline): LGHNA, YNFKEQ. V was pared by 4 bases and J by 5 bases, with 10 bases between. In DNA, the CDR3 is TGTGCCAGCAGCCTTGGATACCAAGATACGCAGTATTTT. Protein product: CASSLGYQDTQYF.

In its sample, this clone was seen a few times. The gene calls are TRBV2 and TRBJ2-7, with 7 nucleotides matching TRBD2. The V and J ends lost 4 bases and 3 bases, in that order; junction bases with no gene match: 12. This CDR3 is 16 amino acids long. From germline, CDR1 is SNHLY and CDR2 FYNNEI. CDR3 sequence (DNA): TGTGCCAGCAGTGGGGCAGGTCGCCGGGGGGTCTACGAGCAGTACTTC. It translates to CASSGAGRRGVYEQYF.

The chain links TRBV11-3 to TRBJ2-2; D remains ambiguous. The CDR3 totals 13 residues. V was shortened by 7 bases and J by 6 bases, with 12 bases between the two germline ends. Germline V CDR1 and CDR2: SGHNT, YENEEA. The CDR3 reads CASKLGGSGELFF. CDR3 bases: TGTGCCAGCAAACTTGGTGGTTCCGGGGAGCTGTTTTTT.

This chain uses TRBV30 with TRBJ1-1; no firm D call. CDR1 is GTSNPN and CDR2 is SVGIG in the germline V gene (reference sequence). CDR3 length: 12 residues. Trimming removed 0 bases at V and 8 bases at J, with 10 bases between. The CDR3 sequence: CAWSVQGREAFF. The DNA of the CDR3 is TGTGCCTGGAGTGTACAAGGTCGAGAAGCTTTCTTT.

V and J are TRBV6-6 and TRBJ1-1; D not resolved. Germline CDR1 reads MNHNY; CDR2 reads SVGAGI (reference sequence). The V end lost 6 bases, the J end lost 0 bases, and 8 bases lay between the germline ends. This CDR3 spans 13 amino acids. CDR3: CASSPKLNTEAFF. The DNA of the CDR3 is TGTGCCAGCAGCCCAAAATTGAACACTGAAGCTTTCTTT.

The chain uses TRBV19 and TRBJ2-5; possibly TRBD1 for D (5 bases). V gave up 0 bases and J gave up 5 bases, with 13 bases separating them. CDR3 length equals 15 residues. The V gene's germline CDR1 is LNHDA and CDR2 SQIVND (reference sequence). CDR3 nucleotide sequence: TGTGCCAGTAGTATAGATCTCCAGGGAACGGAGACCCAGTACTTC. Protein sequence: CASSIDLQGTETQYF.